A selection of T cell receptor beta chains follows, all from one sample in a study of T-cell memory formation after mild COVID-19. TCRdb used MiXCR to reprocess the 5' RACE reads, holding one entry per CDR3 protein. This table has approximately 300,000 distinct CDR3 sequences, around a sixth appearing once. The specimen was PBMCs or a T cell subset sorted from them (not recorded which). These receptors were collected from a man younger than 35 who had mild COVID-19 (a few samples of this study predate the infection). Cell type and time point are not known. Both conserved end residues are part of each CDR3. D genes are given only for firm matches. Clone size appears in some rows only: once, few, many, or a class for an expanded clone.

j_call v_call d_call cdr3_length clone_size cdr3_aa cdr3_nt
TRBJ1-2 TRBV5-1 NA 13 NA CASSLAAYYGYTF TGCGCCAGCAGCTTGGCCGCATACTATGGCTACACCTTC
TRBJ2-7 TRBV5-6 NA 16 many CASSSWRAGNSYEQYF TGTGCCAGCAGCTCATGGAGGGCAGGGAATTCCTACGAGCAGTACTTC
TRBJ2-3 TRBV5-1 TRBD1 16 few CASSKTGGARTDTQYF TGCGCCAGCAGCAAGACAGGGGGCGCACGCACAGATACGCAGTATTTT
TRBJ2-7 TRBV30 NA 11 NA CARADTYEQYF TGTGCGAGGGCTGATACCTACGAGCAGTACTTC
TRBJ1-6 TRBV12-3/TRBV12-4 NA 14 NA CASTYGVGNSPLHF TGTGCCAGCACCTACGGGGTTGGGAATTCACCCCTCCACTTT
TRBJ2-2 TRBV30 NA 12 NA CAWRLNTGELFF TGTGCCTGGAGGTTGAACACCGGGGAGCTGTTTTTT
TRBJ2-3 TRBV20-1 NA 17 many CSAFNPLVRESTDTQYF TGCAGTGCTTTCAACCCCTTGGTCAGGGAGAGCACAGATACGCAGTATTTT
TRBJ1-3 TRBV7-6 TRBD1 16 NA CASSLLTGSSGNTIYF TGTGCCAGCAGCCTACTGACAGGGAGCTCTGGAAACACCATATATTTT
TRBJ1-1 TRBV4-3 NA 14 NA CASSQERWRSEAFF TGCGCCAGCAGCCAAGAGAGGTGGAGATCTGAAGCTTTCTTT
TRBJ2-1 TRBV5-1 TRBD1 15 NA CASSKRKGAYNEQFF TGCGCCAGCAGCAAACGAAAGGGGGCTTACAATGAGCAGTTCTTC
TRBJ2-3 TRBV7-2 NA 14 many CASRRDRRTDTQYF TGTGCCAGCAGAAGGGACCGCCGCACAGATACGCAGTATTTT
TRBJ2-6 TRBV7-9 TRBD1 18 few CASSTWDRGFGGANVLTF TGTGCCAGCAGCACGTGGGACAGGGGTTTCGGTGGGGCCAACGTCCTGACTTTC
TRBJ2-5 TRBV20-1 TRBD2 13 NA CSAPTSGVETQYF TGCAGTGCGCCGACTAGCGGGGTTGAGACCCAGTACTTC
TRBJ2-3 TRBV29-1 NA 13 few CSVVPAGTDTQYF TGCAGCGTTGTACCAGCGGGCACAGATACGCAGTATTTT
TRBJ1-1 TRBV12-3/TRBV12-4 NA 16 many CASSLRSGSMNTEAFF TGTGCCAGCAGTTTAAGGTCGGGGAGCATGAACACTGAAGCTTTCTTT
TRBJ2-1 TRBV7-3 NA 14 NA CASSLSSGTNEQFF TGTGCCAGCAGCCTCTCGTCCGGGACCAATGAGCAGTTCTTC
TRBJ1-5 TRBV24-1 NA 12 few CATGEGNQPQHF TGTGCCACCGGGGAGGGCAATCAGCCCCAGCATTTT
TRBJ2-7 TRBV4-3 TRBD1 15 few CASSQDSTGVYEQYF TGCGCCAGCAGCCAAGATTCAACAGGGGTCTACGAGCAGTACTTC
TRBJ2-1 TRBV6-5 TRBD2 14 NA CASSLPGTSGVKFF TGTGCCAGCAGCTTACCCGGGACTAGCGGGGTCAAGTTCTTC
TRBJ1-3 TRBV7-6 TRBD1 16 NA CASSLTGTGAGNTIYF TGTGCCAGCAGCTTAACCGGGACAGGGGCTGGAAACACCATATATTTT
TRBJ2-3 TRBV5-1 TRBD2 16 many CASSLRDSGSTDTQYF TGCGCCAGCAGCTTGAGGGATAGCGGGTCCACAGATACGCAGTATTTT
TRBJ1-1 TRBV7-2 TRBD1 13 NA CASSLDRGPEAFF TGTGCCAGCAGCTTAGACAGGGGGCCTGAAGCTTTCTTT
TRBJ2-5 TRBV9 TRBD2 18 few CASSLTSGGPLIQETQYF TGTGCCAGCAGCCTAACTAGCGGGGGCCCTCTGATCCAAGAGACCCAGTACTTC
TRBJ1-3 TRBV2 NA 15 NA CASSIRQALGNTIYF TGTGCCAGCAGTATAAGACAGGCCCTGGGAAACACCATATATTTT
TRBJ2-7 TRBV6-2/TRBV6-3 TRBD1 15 NA CASSRRTGTNGEQYF TGTGCCAGCAGTAGACGGACAGGTACGAATGGGGAGCAGTACTTC
TRBJ2-2 TRBV7-6 NA 14 many CASSFRLGSGELFF TGTGCCAGCAGCTTCCGGTTGGGGTCCGGGGAGCTGTTTTTT
TRBJ2-3 TRBV5-1 NA 16 NA CASSRDHLGRLGTQYF TGCGCCAGCAGCAGGGACCATCTGGGACGTTTAGGTACGCAGTATTTT
TRBJ1-2 TRBV12-5 TRBD1 15 NA CASALRQGFNYGYTF TGTGCTAGTGCCTTACGACAGGGGTTCAACTATGGCTACACCTTC
TRBJ1-1 TRBV5-6 NA 14 few CASSLTPGQTEAFF TGTGCCAGCAGCTTGACCCCTGGACAGACGGAAGCTTTCTTT
TRBJ2-1 TRBV6-5 TRBD2 16 few CASSLSSSGEYNEQFF TGTGCCAGCAGTTTATCGTCTAGCGGGGAGTACAATGAGCAGTTCTTC
TRBJ2-1 TRBV7-3 TRBD2 14 few CASSTSASYNEQFF TGTGCCAGCAGCACTAGCGCCTCCTACAATGAGCAGTTCTTC
TRBJ1-6 TRBV12-3/TRBV12-4 NA 14 NA CASSLAGFNSPLHF TGTGCCAGCAGTTTAGCAGGGTTCAATTCACCCCTCCACTTT
TRBJ2-7 TRBV7-2 TRBD1 15 few CASSHIGQGGYEQYF TGTGCCAGCAGCCATATTGGACAGGGGGGGTACGAGCAGTACTTC
TRBJ2-1 TRBV2 NA 15 few CAGLSTPSSYNEQFF TGTGCCGGTCTATCGACTCCTAGCTCCTACAATGAGCAGTTCTTC
TRBJ1-1 TRBV29-1 NA 12 NA CSAGRMNTEAFF TGCAGCGCGGGACGGATGAACACTGAAGCTTTCTTT
TRBJ2-7 TRBV7-2 TRBD2 14 many CASSTVGAGGEQYF TGTGCCAGCAGTACCGTTGGTGCGGGGGGCGAGCAGTACTTC